The 28 T cell receptor beta chains below all came from one sample that was sequenced in a study of T cells in Graves' hyperthyroidism and ophthalmopathy. Amplification of TCR beta CDR3 regions used RNA as the template. HTBI primers drove first-round RT-PCR of the TCR CDR3. TCRdb processed the multiplex PCR reads anew with MiXCR; each CDR3 protein has one entry. The sample contains hundreds of thousands of distinct CDR3 sequences, less than 25% of which appear only once. The specimen sequenced was blood. Receptors originate from a man aged 30 to 39 with Graves' ophthalmopathy.

This clonotype was recorded a few times. The genes are TRBV6-1 and TRBJ1-1, with a weak D call TRBD1 (5 bases). The CDR3 runs 14 residues. Deletions cut 5 bases from V and 3 bases from J, with 13 bases between. The germline gives CDR1 MNHNS, CDR2 SASEGT. This CDR3 reads CASSLSRAYTEAFF. The DNA of the CDR3 is TGTGCCAGCAGTTTGTCCAGGGCGTACACTGAAGCTTTCTTT.

This clonotype was counted only a few times. CDR3 sequence reads: CASSVGTSDVDTQYF. The CDR3, as DNA: TGTGCCAGCAGCGTGGGGACTAGCGATGTAGATACGCAGTATTTT. The chain links TRBV11-2 to TRBJ2-3; 10 nucleotides align to TRBD2. J lost 5 bases, V lost 5 bases, and 7 bases had no gene match. Germline CDR1 is SGHAT and CDR2 is FQNNGV. This CDR3 has 15 residues.

This clonotype was seen a handful of times. The gene calls are TRBV6-1 and TRBJ2-6, with D unclear. CDR3 length: 15 residues. V was pared by 5 bases and J by 0 bases, with 8 bases between. Germline V lookup: CDR1 MNHNS, CDR2 SASEGT. The CDR3 sequence: CASSSMGSGANVLTF. The CDR3 DNA follows: TGTGCCAGCAGTTCGATGGGCTCTGGGGCCAACGTCCTGACTTTC.

J is TRBJ2-1 and V is TRBV11-2, with a possible D match to TRBD1 (6 bases). In germline, CDR1 is SGHAT, CDR2 FQNNGV. Trimming shortened V by 5 bases and J by 5 bases, and 10 bases separated the two germline ends. This CDR3 is 13 amino acids long. CDR3 sequence (DNA): TGTGCCAGCAGCACGGACAGAAACAATGAGCAGTTCTTC. Translating it yields CASSTDRNNEQFF.

Ten or more counts support this clonotype. J is TRBJ2-1 and V is TRBV11-2; TRBD2 agrees at 9 bases. CDR3 size: 15 residues. Germline values: CDR1 SGHAT, CDR2 FQNNGV. V lost 5 bases and J lost 8; bases outside the gene matches: 10. CDR3 coding DNA: TGTGCCAGCAGCATCGGGGTAGCGGGAGTCTATGAGCAGTTCTTC. Amino acid sequence: CASSIGVAGVYEQFF.

This clonotype has only a few counts. V is TRBV20-1 and J is TRBJ1-2; D not certain. Trimming removed 0 bases at V and 7 bases at J, with 6 bases between. This CDR3 has 11 residues. Germline V CDR1 and CDR2: DFQATT, SNEGSKA (reference sequence). As DNA, the CDR3 is TGCAGTGCTAGAGAGCAGGTTGGCTACACCTTC. This translates into CSAREQVGYTF.

The V call is TRBV30, the J call TRBJ2-7; the D call may be TRBD1 or TRBD2 (7 bases each). The CDR3 is 14 amino acids. Germline assignment: CDR1 GTSNPN and CDR2 SVGIG (reference sequence). V was cut by 3 bases and J by 3 bases, with 15 bases left in between. This CDR3 reads CAWSRGGVLYEQYF. The CDR3 nucleotides are TGTGCCTGGAGCAGGGGGGGAGTCCTCTACGAGCAGTACTTC.

There are many counts of this clonotype. The chain is built from TRBV18 and TRBJ2-7; D is unclear. The CDR3 covers 14 residues. Trimming stripped 4 bases from V and 3 bases from J, with 13 bases between. Germline CDR1 is KGHSH and CDR2 is LQKENI. CDR3 sequence: CASSLTTARYEQYF. Here the CDR3 DNA reads TGTGCCAGCTCACTGACCACAGCCCGCTACGAGCAGTACTTC. Filled out from reference TRBV18 and TRBJ2-7, the complete variable domain reads NAGVMQNPRHLVRRRGQEARLRCSPMKGHSHVYWYRQLPEEGLKFMVYLQKENIIDESGMPKERFSAEFPKEGPSILRIQQVVRGDSAAYFCASSLTTARYEQYFGPGTRLTVT.

V usage is TRBV6-5 and J usage is TRBJ1-6, with D perhaps TRBD1 (6 bases). V was trimmed by 2 bases and J by 0 bases, leaving 14 bases between them. Looked up from germline, CDR1 is MNHEY and CDR2 is SVGAGI. CDR3 length: 18 amino acids. The CDR3 loop reads CASSYGGGPSSYNSPLHF. CDR3 bases: TGTGCCAGCAGTTACGGGGGGGGGCCGAGCTCCTATAATTCACCCCTCCACTTT.

This clonotype was seen repeatedly, ten times or more. Here the CDR3 reads CASSFEKGPETQYF. The CDR3 nucleotides read TGTGCCAGCAGTTTTGAGAAGGGGCCAGAGACCCAGTACTTC. The chain recombines TRBV12-3 or TRBV12-4 with TRBJ2-5, with a tentative D call TRBD1 (5 bases). The CDR3 has 14 residues. V lost 3 bases to trimming and J lost 4 bases, with 12 bases between them.

V is TRBV6-2 or TRBV6-3 and J is TRBJ2-7; D not certain. The germline V gene encodes CDR1 MNHEY and CDR2 SVGEGT. Deletions cut 3 bases from V and 2 bases from J, with 2 bases between. This CDR3 has 11 residues. The CDR3 region is CASSYPYEQYF. The DNA of the CDR3 is TGTGCCAGCAGTTATCCCTACGAGCAGTACTTC.

The chain carries TRBV2 and TRBJ2-1, with D possibly TRBD2 on 5 matching bases. Looked up from germline, CDR1 is SNHLY and CDR2 is FYNNEI. The CDR3 totals 14 residues. V was trimmed by 3 bases and J by 0 bases, leaving 6 bases between them. CDR3: CASSDGVSYNEQFF. CDR3 in DNA: TGTGCCAGCAGTGACGGGGTCTCCTACAATGAGCAGTTCTTC.

This chain uses TRBV11-2 with TRBJ2-5, with TRBD2 matching over 11 bases. This CDR3 comprises 14 residues. The J segment lost 7 bases and the V segment lost 5 bases, leaving 6 bases of the junction unmatched. Per germline, CDR1 SGHAT and CDR2 FQNNGV. This chain's CDR3 is CASSISGRARTQYF. The CDR3 DNA reads TGTGCCAGCAGCATTAGCGGGAGGGCCCGGACCCAGTACTTC.

The chain employs TRBV2 and TRBJ2-5; the match to TRBD2 covers 8 bases. V shed 8 bases and J 5 bases; nucleotides not matched to a gene: 16. CDR3 size: 16 residues. Germline V gives CDR1 SNHLY, CDR2 FYNNEI. CDR3 region: CASDQGRAGDEETQYF. CDR3 nucleotides: TGTGCCAGCGATCAAGGGAGAGCGGGAGATGAGGAGACCCAGTACTTC.

The V and J genes are TRBV6-2 or TRBV6-3 and TRBJ2-1; D is undetermined. Germline-derived CDR1 and CDR2 are MNHEY and SVGEGT. CDR3 length: 16 amino acids. V gave up 2 bases and J gave up 0 bases, with 11 bases separating them. Here the CDR3 reads CASSYDLFSSYNEQFF. The CDR3 bases are TGTGCCAGCAGTTACGATCTCTTTAGCTCCTACAATGAGCAGTTCTTC.

This clonotype was counted a few times. The gene calls are TRBV20-1 and TRBJ1-4; D perhaps matches TRBD1 (6 bases). The CDR3 extends over 14 amino acids. The germline V gene has CDR1 DFQATT and CDR2 SNEGSKA (reference sequence). Trimming stripped 0 bases from V and 7 bases from J, with 12 bases between. The CDR3 bases are TGCAGTGCTAGAGAGGGGGGGGGCGGTGAAAAACTGTTTTTT. Its protein product is CSAREGGGGEKLFF.

This clonotype has just a few counts. A read error may produce the germline difference seen at one junction end. The CDR3 nucleotides are TGTGCTAGCAGCCAGGACCTGACATCGAGCTCCTACGAGCAGTACTTC. As protein: CASSQDLTSSSYEQYF. The chain has TRBV7-7 and TRBJ2-7, with D hard to call. This CDR3 spans 16 amino acids. Germline V gives CDR1 SSHAT, CDR2 FNYEAQ (reference sequence).

V gene TRBV5-4 combines with J gene TRBJ2-2, with no clear D. With 2 bases removed from V and 1 base from J, the gap between germline ends came to 15 bases. Germline V CDR1 and CDR2: SGHNT, YYREEE (reference sequence). CDR3 length equals 17 residues. The CDR3 loop reads CASSLAPAPMNTGELFF. The CDR3 bases are TGTGCCAGCAGCTTAGCTCCGGCCCCAATGAACACCGGGGAGCTGTTTTTT.

This clonotype was seen many times. The chain couples TRBV20-1 to TRBJ2-7; D gene ambiguous. Germline CDR1 is DFQATT and CDR2 is SNEGSKA (reference sequence). There are 12 residues in the CDR3. V dropped 1 base and J dropped 3 bases, with 7 bases sitting between them. The CDR3 loop is CSARGKVYEQYF. For the CDR3, the DNA is TGCAGTGCTAGAGGCAAGGTCTACGAGCAGTACTTC.

At least ten counts were recorded for this clonotype. J is TRBJ1-1 and V is TRBV6-2 or TRBV6-3, with D unresolved. Germline CDR1 is MNHEY and CDR2 is SVGEGT. The V end was cut by 0 bases, the J end by 0 bases, with 23 bases between. The CDR3 loop spans 20 amino acids. CDR3 in amino acids: CASSYSTLTHNKPMNTEAFF. The CDR3 coding sequence is TGTGCCAGCAGTTACTCGACACTGACGCACAACAAGCCGATGAACACTGAAGCTTTCTTT.

This clonotype was observed a few times. The rearrangement links TRBV7-3 to TRBJ2-2; TRBD2 aligns across 8 bases. J lost 1 base, V lost 0 bases, and 7 bases had no gene match. This CDR3 region has 18 residues. The germline CDR1 and CDR2 sequences are SGHTA and FQGTGA. CDR3 DNA sequence: TGTGCCAGCAGCTTAACGGTGTTAGCGGGACAGAACACCGGGGAGCTGTTTTTT. Encoded protein: CASSLTVLAGQNTGELFF.

This clonotype came up many times. The chain couples TRBV3-1 to TRBJ2-7; 8 nucleotides agree with TRBD2. The CDR3 loop spans 15 amino acids. The V segment lost 3 bases and the J segment 6 bases; nucleotides outside the gene matches: 10. Germline CDR1 is LGHDT and CDR2 is YNNKEL (reference sequence). The CDR3 DNA sequence: TGTGCCAGCAGCCAGACCGGACTAGCCGGGGGCGAGCAGTACTTC. Translated, it gives CASSQTGLAGGEQYF.

The chain joins TRBV5-1 to TRBJ1-1; possibly TRBD1 for D (6 bases). The CDR3 covers 15 residues. The germline gives CDR1 SGHRS, CDR2 YFSETQ. V lost 0 bases and J 1 base, leaving 10 bases between the germline ends. The CDR3 here is CASSLGGGQNTEAFF. The CDR3, as DNA: TGCGCCAGCAGCTTGGGGGGGGGACAGAACACTGAAGCTTTCTTT.

This clonotype was seen only a few times. The chain has TRBV2 and TRBJ2-5, with D possibly being TRBD1 or TRBD2 (5 bases each). Germline V gene sequence: CDR1 SNHLY, CDR2 FYNNEI. The CDR3 sequence is 15 residues long. The V and J ends lost 2 bases and 7 bases respectively, with 17 bases between them. The CDR3 DNA reads as TGTGCCAGCAGTGAATGGGACGCCGAGGGTGGGACCCAGTACTTC. Amino acid sequence: CASSEWDAEGGTQYF. Drawing the rest from reference TRBV2 and TRBJ2-5, the complete variable domain is EPEVTQTPSHQVTQMGQEVILRCVPISNHLYFYWYRQILGQKVEFLVSFYNNEISEKSEIFDDQFSVERPDGSNFTLKIRSTKLEDSAMYFCASSEWDAEGGTQYFGPGTRLLVL.

In its sample, this clonotype was seen many times. V and J are TRBV28 and TRBJ1-1, with TRBD1 matching 7 bases. The CDR3 totals 13 residues. Germline trimming cut 5 bases from V and 6 bases from J; bases unmatched to any gene: 6. Germline V gene data show CDR1 as MDHEN and CDR2 as SYDVKM. The CDR3 sequence: CASSQQGRPEAFF. Here the CDR3 DNA reads TGTGCCAGCAGTCAACAGGGGAGACCTGAAGCTTTCTTT.

This clonotype turned up a few times. The chain carries TRBV7-6 and TRBJ2-2; the D gene is possibly TRBD1 (6 bases). CDR3 size: 16 residues. Trimming took off 7 bases at V and 0 bases at J, with 15 bases between the two ends. Germline assignment: CDR1 SGHVS and CDR2 FNYEAQ. CDR3: CASNTVGAPNTGELFF. CDR3 in DNA: TGTGCCAGCAATACGGTGGGGGCCCCGAACACCGGGGAGCTGTTTTTT.

This clonotype was observed a few times. The gene calls are TRBV7-9 and TRBJ2-7, with 8 bases that match TRBD1. The length of the CDR3 is 15 residues. Trimming at V came to 5 bases and at J to 2 bases, leaving 8 bases not matched to a gene. Looked up from germline, CDR1 is SEHNR and CDR2 is FQNEAQ (reference sequence). CDR3 in DNA: TGTGCCAGCAGCCCACGACAGGGGCCTCCCTACGAGCAGTACTTC. This gives the protein CASSPRQGPPYEQYF.

This clonotype was recorded at least ten times. V usage is TRBV11-1 and J usage is TRBJ2-2; D not certain. This CDR3 is built from 15 residues. V was trimmed by 4 bases and J by 0 bases, leaving 9 bases between them. The germline gives CDR1 SGHAT, CDR2 FQDESV (reference sequence). The CDR3 DNA is TGTGCCAGCAGCTACGGGCAGACGAACACCGGGGAGCTGTTTTTT. Translating it yields CASSYGQTNTGELFF.